The clone carrying this TCR beta chain showed up just once. What it binds is not known. Assay: immunoSEQ multiplex PCR; the TCRdb copy retains only in-frame clones and omits some. The sample contains over a million clones, more than 75% of which appear only once. This CDR3 has 17 amino acids. The V end was cut by 3 bases, the J end by 0 bases, with 16 bases between. Germline CDR1 is MDHEN and CDR2 is SYDVKM. The sample belongs to a study of shared clonotypes between healthy human individuals. The overall study: CD4 naive and CD4 memory each took three plates per donor, while CD8 naive took two and CD8 memory one.

Both subsets, CD45RA+ naive and CD45RA-negative memory, were split from the CD4+ cells. Overall study findings and caveats: Read depth was anticipated to influence clonotype sharing among donors. In general, naive subsets displayed greater estimated richness than memory subsets did.

The sequencing input was memory CD4+ T cells from PBMCs. Subset: CD45RA-negative fraction. The genes are TRBV28 and TRBJ2-3; D is unresolved. The sequence came from a young man in good health. Some clones in this sample may be carry-over from other donors' samples. As DNA, the CDR3 is TGTGCCAGCAGTTTCTCTGCAGGAACCCCTAGCACAGATACGCAGTATTTT. Translating it yields CASSFSAGTPSTDTQYF. Variable domain in full (rest from reference TRBV28 and TRBJ2-3): DVKVTQSSRYLVKRTGEKVFLECVQDMDHENMFWYRQDPGLGLRLIYFSYDVKMKEKGDIPEGYSVSREKKERFSLILESASTNQTSMYLCASSFSAGTPSTDTQYFGPGTRLTVL.